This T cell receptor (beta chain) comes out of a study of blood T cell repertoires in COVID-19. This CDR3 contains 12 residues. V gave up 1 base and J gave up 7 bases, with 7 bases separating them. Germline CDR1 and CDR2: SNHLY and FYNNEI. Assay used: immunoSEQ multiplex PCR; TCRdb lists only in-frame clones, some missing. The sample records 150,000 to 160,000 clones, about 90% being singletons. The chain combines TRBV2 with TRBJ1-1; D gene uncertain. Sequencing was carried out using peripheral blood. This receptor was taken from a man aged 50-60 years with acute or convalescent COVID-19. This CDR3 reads CASSEVNLEAFF. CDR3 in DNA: TGTGCCAGCAGTGAAGTAAATCTTGAAGCTTTCTTT. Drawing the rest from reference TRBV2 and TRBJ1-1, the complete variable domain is EPEVTQTPSHQVTQMGQEVILRCVPISNHLYFYWYRQILGQKVEFLVSFYNNEISEKSEIFDDQFSVERPDGSNFTLKIRSTKLEDSAMYFCASSEVNLEAFFGQGTRLTVV.